These 14 T cell receptor beta chains share one sample of origin, sequenced in a study of CD4+ T cells in melanoma. Only in-frame clones appear in the TCRdb table, and some are missing; sequencing was by immunoSEQ multiplex PCR. Among 13,000 to 15,000 clones listed, about 63% were seen once. The sequenced sample consisted of cells from a culture (not recorded whether cultured in vitro). Receptors were obtained from a human donor with melanoma.

This clone turned up a few times. This chain uses TRBV18 with TRBJ2-7; 8 bases agree with TRBD1. Germline V CDR1 and CDR2: KGHSH, LQKENI. There are 14 residues in the CDR3. After removal of 5 bases from V and 1 base from J, the junction contained 4 bases not matched to a gene. This CDR3 is CASSDGQGSYEQYF. The CDR3 DNA reads TGTGCCAGCTCAGACGGACAGGGATCCTACGAGCAGTACTTC.

The sample holds a few counts of this clone. The chain carries TRBV5-6 and TRBJ1-2; 7 nucleotides line up with TRBD1. Looked up from germline, CDR1 is SGHDT and CDR2 is YYEEEE. The CDR3 runs 15 residues. Trimming at V came to 4 bases and at J to 5 bases, leaving 11 bases not matched to a gene. CDR3 sequence (DNA): TGTGCCAGCAGCACAGACAGGGAGCCGCGGTATGGCTACACCTTC. This codes for CASSTDREPRYGYTF.

The chain couples TRBV18 to TRBJ2-7, with no clear D. Looked up from germline, CDR1 is KGHSH and CDR2 is LQKENI. The CDR3 runs to 13 residues. V lost 6 bases and J lost 0, with 9 bases in between. This chain's CDR3 is CASSLESSYEQYF. The CDR3, as DNA: TGTGCCAGCTCCCTTGAGAGCTCCTACGAGCAGTACTTC.

V usage is TRBV5-1 and J usage is TRBJ2-5; the match to TRBD2 covers 7 bases. Per germline, CDR1 SGHRS and CDR2 YFSETQ. Unmatched junction bases numbered 4, after V lost 2 bases and J lost 3 bases. This CDR3 is built from 14 residues. Written as DNA, the CDR3 is TGCGCCAGCAGCTTCATTGGGGGGGAAGAGACCCAGTACTTC. Protein product: CASSFIGGEETQYF.

The J gene is TRBJ2-7, the V gene TRBV5-6; TRBD2 might be the D (6 bases). Germline values: CDR1 SGHDT, CDR2 YYEEEE. Between the trimmed V and J ends, which lost 4 bases and 3 bases, there was a span of 14 bases. This CDR3 spans 14 amino acids. The CDR3 DNA follows: TGTGCCAGCAGCGCGGGACCAGGGTACTACGAGCAGTACTTC. Protein sequence: CASSAGPGYYEQYF.

This clone counts as medium-sized. The chain links TRBV5-4 to TRBJ2-3, with D hard to call. The ends were cut back, 4 bases at V and 4 bases at J, with 10 bases in the middle. The germline V gene has CDR1 SGHNT and CDR2 YYREEE (reference sequence). This CDR3 is built from 13 residues. The CDR3 nucleotides read TGTGCCAGCAGCCGCACTTCACCAGATACGCAGTATTTT. Protein product: CASSRTSPDTQYF.

J is TRBJ2-1 and V is TRBV15; D is undetermined. CDR3 size: 17 residues. Trimming removed 0 bases from V and 0 bases from J, with 12 bases in between. In germline, CDR1 is LNHNV, CDR2 YYDKDF (reference sequence). CDR3 in DNA: TGTGCCACCAGCAGAGACGCTTTTCTCACCTCCTACAATGAGCAGTTCTTC. Encoded protein: CATSRDAFLTSYNEQFF.

J is TRBJ1-1 and V is TRBV2; no clear D. V lost 3 bases and J 7 bases, leaving 15 bases between the germline ends. The CDR3 runs to 14 residues. CDR1 is SNHLY, CDR2 FYNNEI, per germline. CDR3 loop: CASSEGAWRSEAFF. As DNA, the CDR3 is TGTGCCAGCAGTGAGGGCGCCTGGCGAAGTGAAGCTTTCTTT.

The chain is built from TRBV6-6 and TRBJ1-4; D gene unclear. V was cut by 8 bases and J by 7 bases, with 17 bases left in between. The CDR3 is made up of 14 amino acids. Germline CDR1 and CDR2: MNHNY and SVGAGI (reference sequence). The CDR3 reads CASGSRGRREKLFF. The CDR3 nucleotides read TGTGCCAGCGGATCTCGGGGTCGTCGTGAAAAACTGTTTTTT.

The chain uses TRBV6-5 and TRBJ1-5; D uncertain. CDR3 size: 14 residues. Germline V gene sequence: CDR1 MNHEY, CDR2 SVGAGI. V was shortened by 7 bases and J by 11 bases, with 21 bases between the two germline ends. This CDR3 reads CASTSAGSLRAQHF. The CDR3 nucleotides are TGTGCCAGCACCTCCGCGGGAAGCCTACGGGCCCAGCATTTT.

The CDR3 here is CASSVTDRRETQYF. The CDR3 bases are TGTGCCAGTAGTGTAACGGACAGGAGGGAGACCCAGTACTTC. This chain joins TRBV19 and TRBJ2-5; 7 bases are shared with TRBD1. Germline trimming cut 5 bases from V and 5 bases from J; bases unmatched to any gene: 8. Per the germline V gene, CDR1 is LNHDA and CDR2 is SQIVND (reference sequence). The CDR3 consists of 14 residues.

The chain carries TRBV6-5 and TRBJ2-1; 8 nucleotides agree with TRBD2. Germline CDR1 MNHEY, CDR2 SVGAGI. V was clipped by 6 bases and J by 5 bases; unmatched bases: 9. The length of the CDR3 is 15 residues. Here the CDR3 DNA reads TGTGCCAGCAGCCCGGCGGGGGGCCCACACAATGAGCAGTTCTTC. This gives the protein CASSPAGGPHNEQFF.

For the CDR3, the DNA is TGTGCCAGCAGCCCCGCGGACAGGATCTCTGGCTACACCTTC. As protein: CASSPADRISGYTF. V usage is TRBV11-2 and J usage is TRBJ1-2; TRBD1 matches 7 bases. Germline-derived CDR1 and CDR2 are SGHAT and FQNNGV. V shed 5 bases and J 7 bases; nucleotides not matched to a gene: 10. This CDR3 region has 14 residues.

The chain links TRBV18 to TRBJ1-1; no reliable D call. This CDR3 is 14 amino acids long. Deletions cut 2 bases from V and 1 base from J, with 8 bases between. CDR1 is KGHSH and CDR2 is LQKENI in the germline V gene. CDR3: CASSPRQANTEAFF. The DNA of the CDR3 is TGTGCCAGCTCACCAAGGCAAGCGAACACTGAAGCTTTCTTT.